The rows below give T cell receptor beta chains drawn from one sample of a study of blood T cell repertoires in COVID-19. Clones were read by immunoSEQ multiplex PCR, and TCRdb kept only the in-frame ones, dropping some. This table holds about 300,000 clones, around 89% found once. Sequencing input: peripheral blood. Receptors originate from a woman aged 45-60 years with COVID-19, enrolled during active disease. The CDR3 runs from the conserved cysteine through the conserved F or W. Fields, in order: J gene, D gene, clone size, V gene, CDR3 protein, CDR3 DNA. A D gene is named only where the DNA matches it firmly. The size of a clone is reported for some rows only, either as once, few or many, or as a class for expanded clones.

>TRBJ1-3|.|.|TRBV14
CASSPRVHSGNTIYF
TGTGCCAGCTCCCCGAGGGTTCACTCTGGAAACACCATATATTTT
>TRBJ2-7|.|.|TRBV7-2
CASSLVRELRYEQYF
TGTGCCAGCAGCTTAGTTAGGGAGTTAAGATACGAGCAGTACTTC
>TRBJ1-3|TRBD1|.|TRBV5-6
CASSLGRTGPGNTIYF
TGTGCCAGCAGCTTGGGTAGGACAGGGCCTGGAAACACCATATATTTT
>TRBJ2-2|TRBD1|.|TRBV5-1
CASSLTGGSTGELFF
TGCGCCAGCAGCCTGACAGGGGGGAGCACCGGGGAGCTGTTTTTT
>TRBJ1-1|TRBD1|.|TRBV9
CASSARQGNTEAFF
TGTGCCAGCAGCGCCAGACAGGGTAACACTGAAGCTTTCTTT
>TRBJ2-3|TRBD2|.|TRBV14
CASSETSRSLTDTQYF
TGTGCCAGCAGCGAGACTAGCCGGTCCCTCACAGATACGCAGTATTTT
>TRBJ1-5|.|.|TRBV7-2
CASSLEPSGYEPQHF
TGTGCCAGCAGCTTAGAACCATCAGGGTATGAGCCCCAGCATTTT
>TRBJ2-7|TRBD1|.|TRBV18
CASSPPGQGSYEQYF
TGTGCCAGCTCACCTCCCGGACAGGGCTCCTACGAGCAGTACTTC
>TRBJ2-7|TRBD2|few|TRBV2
CASRGTSGAYEQYF
TGTGCCAGCAGGGGCACTAGCGGGGCTTACGAGCAGTACTTC
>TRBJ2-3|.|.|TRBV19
CASSIPGATDTQYF
TGTGCCAGTAGTATTCCTGGGGCCACAGATACGCAGTATTTT
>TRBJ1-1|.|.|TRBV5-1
CASSSQGVGTEAFF
TGCGCCAGCAGCTCCCAAGGGGTAGGCACTGAAGCTTTCTTT
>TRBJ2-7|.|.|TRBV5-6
CASSPGTLLYEQYF
TGTGCCAGCAGCCCGGGAACCCTTCTCTACGAGCAGTACTTC
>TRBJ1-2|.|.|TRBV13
CASSALQGSGYTF
TGTGCCAGCAGCGCCTTACAGGGAAGTGGCTACACCTTC
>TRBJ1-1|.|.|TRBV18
CASSPVEGVGNPEAFF
TGTGCCAGCTCGCCGGTCGAGGGTGTGGGGAACCCTGAAGCTTTCTTT
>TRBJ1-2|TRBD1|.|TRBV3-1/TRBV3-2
CASSQDPTGFYRYTF
TGTGCCAGCAGCCAAGATCCGACAGGGTTTTATCGCTACACCTTC
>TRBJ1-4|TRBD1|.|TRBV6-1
CASSAIRTGGNEKLFF
TGTGCCAGCAGTGCGATCCGGACAGGGGGTAATGAAAAACTGTTTTTT